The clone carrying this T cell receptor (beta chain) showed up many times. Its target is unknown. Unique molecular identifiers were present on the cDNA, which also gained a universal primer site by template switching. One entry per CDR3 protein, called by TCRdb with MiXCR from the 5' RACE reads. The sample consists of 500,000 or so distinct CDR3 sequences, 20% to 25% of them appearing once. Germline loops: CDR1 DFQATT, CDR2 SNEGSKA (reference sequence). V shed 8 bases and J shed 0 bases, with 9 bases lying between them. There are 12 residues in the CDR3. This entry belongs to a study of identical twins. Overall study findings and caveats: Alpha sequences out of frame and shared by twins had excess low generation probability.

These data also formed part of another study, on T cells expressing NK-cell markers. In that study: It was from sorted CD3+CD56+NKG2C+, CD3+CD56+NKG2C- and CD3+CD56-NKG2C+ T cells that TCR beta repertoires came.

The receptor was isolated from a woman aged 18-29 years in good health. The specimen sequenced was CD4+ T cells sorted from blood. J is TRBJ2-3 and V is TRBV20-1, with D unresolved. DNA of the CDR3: TGCAGTACCCCCAAAAGCACAGATACGCAGTATTTT. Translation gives CSTPKSTDTQYF.